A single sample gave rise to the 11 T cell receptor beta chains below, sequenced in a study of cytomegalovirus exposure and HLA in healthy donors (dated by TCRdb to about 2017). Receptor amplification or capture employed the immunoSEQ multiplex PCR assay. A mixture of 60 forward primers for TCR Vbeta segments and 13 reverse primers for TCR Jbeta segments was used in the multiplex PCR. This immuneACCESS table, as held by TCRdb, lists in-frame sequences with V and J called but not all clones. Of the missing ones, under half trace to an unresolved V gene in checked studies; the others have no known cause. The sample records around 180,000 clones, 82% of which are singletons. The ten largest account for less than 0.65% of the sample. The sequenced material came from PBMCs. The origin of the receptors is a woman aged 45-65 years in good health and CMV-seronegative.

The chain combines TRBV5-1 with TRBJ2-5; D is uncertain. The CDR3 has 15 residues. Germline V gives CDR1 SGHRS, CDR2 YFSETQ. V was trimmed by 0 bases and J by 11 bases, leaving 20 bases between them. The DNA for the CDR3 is TGCGCCAGCAGCTTGGAAGTACCCAAGTCGGGTGAGCAGTACTTC. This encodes CASSLEVPKSGEQYF.

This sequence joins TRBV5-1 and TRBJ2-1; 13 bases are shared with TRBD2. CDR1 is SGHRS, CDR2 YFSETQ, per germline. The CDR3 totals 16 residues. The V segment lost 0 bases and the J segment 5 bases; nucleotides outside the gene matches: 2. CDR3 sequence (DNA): TGCGCCAGCAGCTTGGCCGGGACTAGCGGGAACAATGAGCAGTTCTTC. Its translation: CASSLAGTSGNNEQFF.

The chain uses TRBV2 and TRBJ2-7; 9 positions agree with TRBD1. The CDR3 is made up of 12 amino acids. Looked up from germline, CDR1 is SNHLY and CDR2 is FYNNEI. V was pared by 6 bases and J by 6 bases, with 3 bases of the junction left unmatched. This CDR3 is CASRDRGSEQYF. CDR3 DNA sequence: TGTGCCAGCAGGGACAGGGGAAGCGAGCAGTACTTC. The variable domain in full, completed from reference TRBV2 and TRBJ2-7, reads EPEVTQTPSHQVTQMGQEVILRCVPISNHLYFYWYRQILGQKVEFLVSFYNNEISEKSEIFDDQFSVERPDGSNFTLKIRSTKLEDSAMYFCASRDRGSEQYFGPGTRLTVT.

The CDR3 region has the DNA TGTGCCAGCAGCTTGGGCACCTACTCCTACGAGCAGTACTTC. This translates into CASSLGTYSYEQYF. The V gene is TRBV5-6, the J gene TRBJ2-7; D call uncertain. V shed 0 bases and J shed 0 bases, with 7 bases lying between them. This CDR3 comprises 14 residues. Per the germline V gene, CDR1 is SGHDT and CDR2 is YYEEEE.

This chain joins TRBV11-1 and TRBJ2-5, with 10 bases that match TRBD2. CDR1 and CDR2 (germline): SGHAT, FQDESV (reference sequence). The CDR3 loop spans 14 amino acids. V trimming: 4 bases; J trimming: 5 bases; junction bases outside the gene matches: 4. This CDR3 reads CASSWSGRAETQYF. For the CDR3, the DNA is TGTGCCAGCAGCTGGAGCGGGAGGGCGGAGACCCAGTACTTC.

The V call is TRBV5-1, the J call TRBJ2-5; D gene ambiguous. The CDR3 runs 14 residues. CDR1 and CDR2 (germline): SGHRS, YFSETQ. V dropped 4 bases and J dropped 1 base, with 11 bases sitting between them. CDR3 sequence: CASSARRFQETQYF. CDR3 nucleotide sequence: TGCGCCAGCAGCGCTCGGCGGTTCCAAGAGACCCAGTACTTC.

The CDR3 here is CASKRLISEQYF. The CDR3 region has the DNA TGTGCCAGCAAAAGACTGATCTCCGAGCAGTACTTC. The V gene is TRBV6-8, the J gene TRBJ2-7; D ambiguous. The CDR3 contains 12 residues. V lost 7 bases to trimming and J lost 6 bases, with 13 bases between them. Germline CDR1 reads MNHGY; CDR2 reads SAAAGT.

As DNA, the CDR3 is TGTGCCAGCAGTCCACAAGAACCCTACGAGCAGTACTTC. Translation gives CASSPQEPYEQYF. The chain carries TRBV27 and TRBJ2-7; D gene ambiguous. There are 13 residues in the CDR3. Germline V gene lookup returns CDR1 MNHEY and CDR2 SMNVEV (reference sequence). Trimming stripped 5 bases from V and 2 bases from J, with 10 bases between.

This chain's CDR3 is CASSDFIRDRNEQYF. The CDR3 coding sequence is TGTGCCAGCAGTGATTTCATAAGAGATCGCAACGAGCAGTACTTC. V and J are TRBV6-1 and TRBJ2-7, with D unresolved. V was clipped by 3 bases and J by 5 bases, with 17 bases between them. Germline values: CDR1 MNHNS, CDR2 SASEGT. The CDR3 extends over 15 amino acids.

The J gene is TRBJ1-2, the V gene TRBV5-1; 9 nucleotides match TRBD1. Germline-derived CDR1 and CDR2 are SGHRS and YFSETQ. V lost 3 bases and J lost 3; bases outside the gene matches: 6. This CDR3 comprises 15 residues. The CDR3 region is CASSYSRQGDYGYTF. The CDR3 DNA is TGCGCCAGCAGCTACTCAAGACAGGGGGACTATGGCTACACCTTC.

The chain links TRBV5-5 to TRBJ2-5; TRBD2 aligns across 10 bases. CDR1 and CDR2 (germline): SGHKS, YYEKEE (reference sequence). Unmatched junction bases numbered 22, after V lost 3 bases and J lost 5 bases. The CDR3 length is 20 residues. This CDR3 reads CASSWYSYGAGGPVQETQYF. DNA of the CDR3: TGTGCCAGCAGCTGGTATAGTTACGGAGCGGGAGGGCCTGTCCAGGAGACCCAGTACTTC. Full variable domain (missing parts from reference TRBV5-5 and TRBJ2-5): DAGVTQSPTHLIKTRGQQVTLRCSPISGHKSVSWYQQVLGQGPQFIFQYYEKEERGRGNFPDRFSARQFPNYSSELNVNALLLGDSALYLCASSWYSYGAGGPVQETQYFGPGTRLLVL.